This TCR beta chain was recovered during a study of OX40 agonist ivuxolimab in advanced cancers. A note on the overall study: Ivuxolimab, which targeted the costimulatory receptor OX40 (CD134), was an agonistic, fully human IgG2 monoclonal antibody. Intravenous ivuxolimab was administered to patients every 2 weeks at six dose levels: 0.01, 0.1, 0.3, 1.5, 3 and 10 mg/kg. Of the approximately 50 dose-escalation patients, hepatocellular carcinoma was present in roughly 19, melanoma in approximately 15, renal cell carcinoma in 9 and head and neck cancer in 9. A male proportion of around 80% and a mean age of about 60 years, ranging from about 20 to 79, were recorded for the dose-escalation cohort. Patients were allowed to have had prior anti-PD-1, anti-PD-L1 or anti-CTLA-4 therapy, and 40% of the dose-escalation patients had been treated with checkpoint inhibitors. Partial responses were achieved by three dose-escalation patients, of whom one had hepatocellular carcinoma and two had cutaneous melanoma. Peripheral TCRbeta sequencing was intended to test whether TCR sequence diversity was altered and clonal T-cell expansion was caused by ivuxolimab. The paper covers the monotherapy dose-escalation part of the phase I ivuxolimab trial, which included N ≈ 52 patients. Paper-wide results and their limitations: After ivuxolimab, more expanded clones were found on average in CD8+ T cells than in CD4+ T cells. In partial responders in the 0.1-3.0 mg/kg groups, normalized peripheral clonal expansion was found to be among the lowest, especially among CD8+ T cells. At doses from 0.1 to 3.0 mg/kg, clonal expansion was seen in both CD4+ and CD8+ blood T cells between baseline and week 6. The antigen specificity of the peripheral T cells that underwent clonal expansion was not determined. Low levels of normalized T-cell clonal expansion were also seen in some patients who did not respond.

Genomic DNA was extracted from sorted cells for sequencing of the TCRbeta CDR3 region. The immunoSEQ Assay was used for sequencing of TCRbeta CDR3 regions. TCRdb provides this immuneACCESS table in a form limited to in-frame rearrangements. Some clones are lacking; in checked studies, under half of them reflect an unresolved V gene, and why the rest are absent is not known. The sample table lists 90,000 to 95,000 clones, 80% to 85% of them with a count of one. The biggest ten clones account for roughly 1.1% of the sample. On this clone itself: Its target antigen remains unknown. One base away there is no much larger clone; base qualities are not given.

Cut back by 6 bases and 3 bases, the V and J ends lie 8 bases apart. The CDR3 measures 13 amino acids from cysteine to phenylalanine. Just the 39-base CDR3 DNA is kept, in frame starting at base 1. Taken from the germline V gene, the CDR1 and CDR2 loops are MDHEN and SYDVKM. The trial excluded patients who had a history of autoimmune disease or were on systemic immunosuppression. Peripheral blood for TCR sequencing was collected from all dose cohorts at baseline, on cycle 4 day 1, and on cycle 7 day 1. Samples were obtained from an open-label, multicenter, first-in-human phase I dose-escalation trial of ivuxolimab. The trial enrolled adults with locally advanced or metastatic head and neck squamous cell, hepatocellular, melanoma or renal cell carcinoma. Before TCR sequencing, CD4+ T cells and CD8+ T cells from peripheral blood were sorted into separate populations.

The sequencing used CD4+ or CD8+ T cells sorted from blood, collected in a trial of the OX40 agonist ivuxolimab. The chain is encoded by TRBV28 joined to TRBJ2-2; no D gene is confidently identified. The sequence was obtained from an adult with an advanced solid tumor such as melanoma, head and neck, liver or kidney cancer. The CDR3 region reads CASRYLDTGELFF. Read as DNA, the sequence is TGTGCCAGCAGATACCTCGACACCGGGGAGCTGTTTTTT. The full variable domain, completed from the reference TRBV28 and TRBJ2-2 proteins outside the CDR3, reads DVKVTQSSRYLVKRTGEKVFLECVQDMDHENMFWYRQDPGLGLRLIYFSYDVKMKEKGDIPEGYSVSREKKERFSLILESASTNQTSMYLCASRYLDTGELFFGEGSRLTVL.